Shown below are 5 T cell receptor beta chains from a single sample sequenced in a study of T-cell memory formation after mild COVID-19. TCRdb recomputed calls from the 5' RACE reads with MiXCR, one row per CDR3 protein. The data contain tens of thousands of distinct CDR3 sequences, around 13% of them singletons. The specimen was PBMCs or a T cell subset sorted from them (not recorded which). The receptors were sampled from a man between 18 and 29 years old who had mild COVID-19 (a few samples of this study predate the infection). Cell type and time point are not known.

The chain carries TRBV29-1 and TRBJ1-1; D uncertain. The CDR3 runs 11 residues. V dropped 4 bases and J dropped 3 bases, with 6 bases sitting between them. Germline CDR1 is SQVTM and CDR2 is ANQGSEA. The chain's CDR3 is CSVVSDTEAFF. As DNA, the CDR3 is TGCAGCGTTGTATCCGACACTGAAGCTTTCTTT.

This clonotype was counted between two and nine times. The chain is built from TRBV6-1 and TRBJ1-1; D remains ambiguous. Trimming stripped 7 bases from V and 5 bases from J, with 17 bases between. The germline V gene has CDR1 MNHNS and CDR2 SASEGT. The CDR3 is made up of 14 amino acids. The chain's CDR3 is CASNNIGLGTEAFF. CDR3 coding DNA: TGTGCCAGCAATAATATCGGGTTGGGAACTGAAGCTTTCTTT.

This sequence joins TRBV6-2 or TRBV6-3 and TRBJ2-1; D possibly uses TRBD1 or TRBD2 (5 bases each). Trimming shortened V by 2 bases and J by 3 bases, and 14 bases separated the two germline ends. CDR3 length: 16 residues. Per the germline V gene, CDR1 is MNHEY and CDR2 is SVGEGT. In DNA form, the CDR3 reads TGTGCCAGCAGTTACCGTGGGACCAGCCTCTACAATGAGCAGTTCTTC. Translated, it gives CASSYRGTSLYNEQFF.

This clonotype is termed medium-sized (0.01 to 0.1%). The chain combines TRBV7-9 with TRBJ2-7, with D possibly called TRBD1 or TRBD2 (5 bases each). In germline, CDR1 is SEHNR, CDR2 FQNEAQ (reference sequence). The V gene lost 5 bases and the J gene lost 3 bases, with 11 bases spanning the gap. The CDR3 loop spans 13 amino acids. Here the CDR3 DNA reads TGTGCCAGCAGCCCGGGGCAGGTCTACGAGCAGTACTTC. Its translation is CASSPGQVYEQYF.

The genes are TRBV3-1 and TRBJ1-6; tentative D call: TRBD1 (6 bases). Germline V CDR1 and CDR2: LGHDT, YNNKEL (reference sequence). Deletions cut 11 bases from V and 2 bases from J, with 16 bases between. The CDR3 has 15 amino acids. The CDR3 sequence is CASRGVVPYNSPLHF. CDR3 nucleotide sequence: TGTGCCTCAAGGGGGGTAGTCCCCTATAATTCACCCCTCCACTTT.